One T cell receptor beta chain is described in this entry. Its antigen is not yet known. No much larger clone is present one base from it, and per-base qualities are unavailable. The sample is drawn from a study of memory CD4+ T cells and cytomegalovirus serostatus (dated by TCRdb to about 2019). About the full investigation: The cohort included approximately 35 healthy adults from Belgium, of whom 9 were CMV seropositive and approximately 25 were CMV seronegative. To replicate a published TCR-based CMV serostatus classifier, the researchers sequenced the CD4+ memory TCRbeta repertoires of a Belgian cohort whose cytomegalovirus serostatus was known.

The Quick-DNA Microprep Kit was used to extract genomic DNA from the sorted cells. TCRbeta DNA was amplified with the immunoSEQ hsTCRbeta kit following the manufacturer's protocol. TCRbeta libraries were sequenced on an Illumina MiSeq instrument. In the paper's pipeline: After out-of-frame sequences were removed, some 2.1 million distinct TCRbeta sequences remained, averaging about 67,000 per individual. Each individual was scored using the number of approximately 160 previously reported CMV-associated TCRbeta sequences that the individual carried and the total number of productive distinct TCRbeta sequences. A beta-binomial model was reimplemented in Python, and scikit-learn random forests with default parameters were trained on US cohort data. Classifier performance on the Belgian cohort was summarized as median AUC with percentile confidence intervals calculated over 10,000 bootstrap iterations. The immuneACCESS repertoire file appears here via TCRdb, limited to in-frame rearrangements. These files lack a portion of the clones; in checked studies, under half of the deficit traces to unresolved V genes, and the cause of the others is not known. V, J and clone size derive from that table, while D and trimming were established from the DNA sequence. For this sample there are about 41,000 clones; about 85% appear just once. Approximately 0.73% of the sample is in the top ten clones.

A FACSAria II was used to sort memory CD4+ T cells, defined as single viable CD3+CD4+CD8-CD45RO+ cells. CMV serostatus was determined with a Roche Elecsys assay detecting serum IgG against CMV pp150, pp28, p38 and p52. Following thawing, total CD4+ T cells were enriched through positive selection using CD4 magnetic microbeads. Samples originated from another study that specifically interrogated the CD4+ T cell memory repertoire. Peripheral blood mononuclear cells were isolated and cryopreserved according to standard operating procedures, and serum was kept at -80 degrees C. Staining used CD3-PerCP (BW264/56), CD4-APC (RPA-T4), CD45RO-PE (UCHT1) and CD8-Pacific Orange (3B5) antibodies, with Sytox blue excluding non-viable cells. The paper's findings and limits, for the study overall: Only CD4+CD45RO+ memory cells were sequenced, in contrast to the original study, which included naive and memory CD4+ and CD8+ populations. Results were interpreted as suggesting that the CMV-associated TCR signature is largely present in the CD4+ memory repertoire. On the Belgian cohort, the classifier based on the original framework reached a median bootstrapped AUC of nearly 0.97, with a 95% CI of 0.76-1.00. Of 170 or so previously reported CMV-associated TCRbeta sequences, approximately 70 appeared in the CD4+ memory repertoires, each in one to five individuals. CMV serostatus prediction reached a median bootstrapped AUC of about 0.95 with the original framework and about 0.93 with a US-trained random forest.

CDR1 and CDR2 are drawn from the germline V gene: SNHLY, FYNNEI. The CDR3 spans 13 residues, from the cysteine through the phenylalanine. Of all the DNA, just the CDR3 is kept, 39 bases in frame from base 1. The TCR originated in an adult in good health and CMV-seronegative. In this chain, TRBV2 is recombined with TRBJ2-5; the D gene is perhaps TRBD2, from 5 matching bases. With the DNA end fitting TRBJ2-7 better, the J assignment may be wrong. The specimen was memory CD4+ T cells from blood. The CDR3 reads CAIERVGSYEQYF. In nucleotide form, the sequence is TGTGCCATCGAGAGGGTGGGAAGCTACGAGCAGTACTTC.